This T cell receptor beta chain came from a study of T cell clonotyping in hematopoietic cell transplantation. General study results and limits: Recipient TCR diversity dropped after transplant; expanded clonotypes rose from day 30 to 180.

Generated by immunoSEQ multiplex PCR, the TCRdb table keeps only in-frame clones and is missing some. The top ten hold 5% to 6.5% of the sample, which has around 27,000 clones, 60% to 80% seen once. As for time point: recipient sample about 28 days before transplant, after cytoreduction. A note on this clone: The antigen is undetermined.

This sequence was found in a man aged 45-65 years with myelodysplastic syndrome. Some clones in this sample may be carry-over from other donors' samples. The input for sequencing was peripheral blood mononuclear cells, taken before stem cell transplant.

The DNA of the CDR3 is TGTGCCGTGGGACTAGCGGGAGGGTACCAAGAGACCCAGTACTTC. It yields the protein CAVGLAGGYQETQYF. The J gene is TRBJ2-5, the V gene TRBV30; 16 bases map to TRBD2. The CDR3 consists of 15 residues. Germline V CDR1 and CDR2: GTSNPN, SVGIG (reference sequence). V lost 8 bases and J lost 0; bases outside the gene matches: 3.